Each of the 26 T cell receptor beta chains below was sequenced from the same sample in a study of blood T cells in healthy people across ages. Primers used in a second PCR of roughly 6 to 11 cycles were a sample-barcoded 5' primer and a J-beta primer mix. TCRdb independently ran MiXCR on the 5' RACE reads; one entry per CDR3 protein. The sample lists around 780,000 distinct CDR3 sequences; 56% were seen once. Input material: blood. These receptors came from a man aged 40-49 years in good health.

A single count supports this clonotype. This chain uses TRBV20-1 with TRBJ2-5, with a possible D match to TRBD2 (5 bases). CDR3 length: 14 amino acids. Germline CDR1 DFQATT, CDR2 SNEGSKA (reference sequence). Trimming left V 6 bases short and J 0 bases short, with 14 bases between. In nucleotides, the CDR3 is TGCAGTGCCACGGATGGAGGAGACCAAGAGACCCAGTACTTC. This encodes CSATDGGDQETQYF.

In its sample, this clonotype was seen a few times. The gene calls are TRBV6-2 or TRBV6-3 and TRBJ1-2; 7 bases map to TRBD1. Per germline, CDR1 MNHEY and CDR2 SVGEGT. Trimming took 6 bases from V and 3 from J; bases not matched to a gene: 4. The CDR3 loop spans 13 amino acids. CDR3 DNA: TGTGCCAGCAGACCTGACAGGGACTATGGCTACACCTTC. This sequence encodes CASRPDRDYGYTF.

The rearrangement joins TRBV5-1 to TRBJ2-3, with 11 bases that match TRBD2. The germline CDR1 and CDR2 sequences are SGHRS and YFSETQ. The CDR3 totals 16 residues. Trimming at V came to 3 bases and at J to 6 bases, leaving 9 bases not matched to a gene. DNA of the CDR3: TGCGCCAGCAGCTCACTGACTAGCGGGGCCGGGGATACGCAGTATTTT. This gives the protein CASSSLTSGAGDTQYF.

This clonotype has just a few counts. This chain joins TRBV7-9 and TRBJ2-5, with 11 bases aligning to TRBD2. With V trimmed by 8 bases and J by 7 bases, 21 bases remained unmatched. The V gene's germline CDR1 is SEHNR and CDR2 FQNEAQ (reference sequence). The CDR3 is 18 amino acids. The CDR3 DNA reads as TGTGCCAGCCGGGCCATACTAGCGGGAGAGCCCGGAAGAGGGACCCAGTACTTC. Protein sequence: CASRAILAGEPGRGTQYF.

The chain combines TRBV12-3 or TRBV12-4 with TRBJ2-1, with TRBD2 matching 9 bases. CDR3 length: 15 residues. With 5 bases clipped from V and 6 bases from J, the junction kept 8 bases outside the gene matches. The chain's CDR3 is CASSRAGGPGNEQFF. CDR3 bases: TGTGCCAGCAGTCGTGCGGGGGGGCCAGGCAATGAGCAGTTCTTC.

CDR3 coding DNA: TGCAGTGCTGGACGGTCGACAGATACGCAGTATTTT. As protein: CSAGRSTDTQYF. V usage is TRBV20-1 and J usage is TRBJ2-3; D not certain. Germline-derived CDR1 and CDR2 are DFQATT and SNEGSKA (reference sequence). This CDR3 has 12 amino acids. Trimming took off 5 bases at V and 3 bases at J, with 9 bases between the two ends.

The V gene is TRBV7-6, the J gene TRBJ2-7; tentatively, D is TRBD1 (6 bases). The CDR3 extends over 14 amino acids. Germline assignment: CDR1 SGHVS and CDR2 FNYEAQ. Trimming cost V 4 bases and J 3 bases, with 13 bases left between them. The CDR3 region has the DNA TGTGCCAGCAGCTACCGGGACACCAACTACGAGCAGTACTTC. This codes for CASSYRDTNYEQYF.

This clonotype was picked up many times. The chain uses TRBV2 and TRBJ2-5; 7 bases are shared with TRBD2. J lost 0 bases, V lost 3 bases, and 4 bases had no gene match. Looked up from germline, CDR1 is SNHLY and CDR2 is FYNNEI. The CDR3 extends over 15 amino acids. The CDR3 reads CASSEFRGDQETQYF. The CDR3 region has the DNA TGTGCCAGCAGTGAGTTTCGGGGGGACCAAGAGACCCAGTACTTC.

The chain has TRBV5-1 and TRBJ2-3; a weak D match, TRBD1 (6 bases). Germline-derived CDR1 and CDR2 are SGHRS and YFSETQ. Trimming left V 6 bases short and J 2 bases short, with 13 bases between. CDR3 length: 14 amino acids. CDR3 nucleotides: TGCGCCAGCAATAAGGGGGACCCCACAGATACGCAGTATTTT. As protein: CASNKGDPTDTQYF.

About this clonotype: The junction shows a germline mismatch at one end, possibly a read error. V and J are TRBV6-5 and TRBJ1-2, with D perhaps matching TRBD1 (5 bases). The V gene's germline CDR1 is MNHEY and CDR2 SVGAGI. CDR3 size: 14 residues. CDR3: CASSRDSTNYGCTF. The CDR3 coding sequence is TGTGCCAGCAGTCGAGACAGTACTAACTATGGCTGCACCTTC.

V usage is TRBV20-1 and J usage is TRBJ1-5; D remains ambiguous. In germline, CDR1 is DFQATT, CDR2 SNEGSKA (reference sequence). This CDR3 region has 18 residues. The V and J ends lost 0 bases and 4 bases respectively, with 22 bases between them. The CDR3 coding sequence is TGCAGTGCTAGAGATCTGCGTGAGGTCGGAGGCAGTAATCAGCCCCAGCATTTT. Residues: CSARDLREVGGSNQPQHF.

This clonotype was detected only a few times. V usage is TRBV12-5 and J usage is TRBJ2-1; 8 positions agree with TRBD2. This CDR3 region has 14 residues. The J segment lost 4 bases and the V segment lost 6 bases, leaving 5 bases of the junction unmatched. Germline V gene sequence: CDR1 LGHNT, CDR2 FRNRAP. The CDR3 loop is CASGTSARYNEQFF. The DNA for the CDR3 is TGTGCTAGTGGGACTAGCGCTCGTTACAATGAGCAGTTCTTC.

This clonotype was observed a few times. The chain joins TRBV7-2 to TRBJ2-7; D perhaps matches TRBD2 (6 bases). Between the trimmed V and J ends, which lost 2 bases and 2 bases, there was a span of 13 bases. The CDR3 contains 15 residues. In germline, CDR1 is SGHTA, CDR2 FQGNSA. DNA for the CDR3: TGTGCCAGCAGCTTACTTGAACTAGCAGCCTACGAGCAGTACTTC. Protein: CASSLLELAAYEQYF.

The chain couples TRBV4-2 to TRBJ2-3, with D unresolved. This CDR3 is built from 14 residues. The V gene's germline CDR1 is LGHNA and CDR2 YNFKEQ. V lost 1 base to trimming and J lost 0 bases, with 5 bases between them. In DNA, the CDR3 is TGTGCCAGCAGCCAAGTTCGGAGCACAGATACGCAGTATTTT. Its translation: CASSQVRSTDTQYF.

The gene calls are TRBV20-1 and TRBJ2-7; 8 bases fit TRBD1. Germline V lookup: CDR1 DFQATT, CDR2 SNEGSKA (reference sequence). The CDR3 has 14 amino acids. V lost 4 bases, J lost 6 bases, and 11 bases stayed unmatched. CDR3 nucleotides: TGCAGTGCTATTTCAGGGGGCCCCTTTAGCGAGCAGTACTTC. Amino acids: CSAISGGPFSEQYF.

This clonotype has only one observation. The rearrangement links TRBV6-2 or TRBV6-3 to TRBJ2-6; D is unclear. In germline, CDR1 is MNHEY, CDR2 SVGEGT. Trimming removed 6 bases from V and 0 bases from J, with 18 bases in between. The CDR3 is 18 amino acids. CDR3: CASSPVYLVSSGANVLTF. CDR3 sequence (DNA): TGTGCCAGCAGCCCCGTCTACCTCGTCTCCTCTGGGGCCAACGTCCTGACTTTC.

The CDR3 sequence: CASSVLTGGLLDTQYF. CDR3 DNA: TGTGCCAGCAGCGTTCTGACAGGGGGTTTATTAGATACGCAGTATTTT. The V call is TRBV9, the J call TRBJ2-3; TRBD1 agrees at 9 bases. V lost 2 bases to trimming and J lost 5 bases; unmatched junction nucleotides: 9. CDR1 and CDR2 from the germline V gene are SGDLS and YYNGEE. This CDR3 has 16 residues.

The chain employs TRBV5-8 and TRBJ1-2; no firm D call. With 1 base removed from V and 1 base from J, the gap between germline ends came to 5 bases. The CDR3 covers 13 residues. Germline V gene data show CDR1 as SGHTS and CDR2 as YDEGEE. The CDR3 sequence: CASSLLNNYGYTF. Here the CDR3 DNA reads TGTGCCAGCAGCTTGCTTAATAACTATGGCTACACCTTC.

The table lists this clonotype with a few counts. This chain connects TRBV4-2 to TRBJ2-1; D is possibly TRBD2 (6 bases). The germline gives CDR1 LGHNA, CDR2 YNFKEQ. Trimming took 2 bases from V and 3 from J, leaving 11 bases between them. CDR3 length: 15 amino acids. The chain's CDR3 is CASSQYSGYYNEQFF. The CDR3 nucleotides are TGTGCCAGCAGCCAATATAGCGGTTACTACAATGAGCAGTTCTTC.

This clonotype was seen only a few times. The V gene is TRBV6-2 or TRBV6-3, the J gene TRBJ2-6; maybe TRBD1 (6 bases). Looked up from germline, CDR1 is MNHEY and CDR2 is SVGEGT. V dropped 8 bases and J dropped 1 base, with 21 bases sitting between them. The CDR3 spans 18 residues. The CDR3 here is CASFGQYKDQSGANVLTF. The CDR3 nucleotides are TGTGCCAGCTTCGGACAGTACAAAGACCAGTCTGGGGCCAACGTCCTGACTTTC.

The chain uses TRBV7-6 and TRBJ2-5, with D possibly TRBD2 on 6 matching bases. The DNA end favors TRBJ2-4, so the J call may be wrong. CDR1 is SGHVS, CDR2 FNYEAQ, per germline. The CDR3 totals 15 residues. The CDR3 region has the DNA TGTGCCAGCAGCTCGAGGGAGGACGGGGAAAACATTCAGTACTTC. It yields the protein CASSSREDGENIQYF.

This clonotype was seen many times. The V gene is TRBV20-1, the J gene TRBJ2-7, with 13 bases aligning to TRBD2. This CDR3 region has 16 residues. V shed 5 bases, J shed 4 bases, and the junction held 11 bases outside the gene matches. CDR1 is DFQATT and CDR2 is SNEGSKA in the germline V gene (reference sequence). CDR3 amino acids: CSAEAGTSGNWYEQYF. The DNA for the CDR3 is TGCAGTGCTGAAGCCGGGACTAGCGGGAATTGGTACGAGCAGTACTTC.

The table lists this clonotype with a few counts. This rearrangement joins TRBV7-8 to TRBJ2-3; TRBD1 aligns across 7 bases. CDR3 size: 18 residues. The V segment lost 0 bases and the J segment 4 bases; nucleotides outside the gene matches: 13. CDR1 is SGHVS, CDR2 FQNEAQ, per germline. The CDR3 loop is CASSLARFRQGIADTQYF. The CDR3 nucleotides are TGTGCCAGCAGCTTAGCGCGTTTTCGACAGGGTATAGCAGATACGCAGTATTTT. Full variable domain (rest looked up from reference TRBV7-8 and TRBJ2-3): GAGVSQSPRYKVAKRGQDVALRCDPISGHVSLFWYQQALGQGPEFLTYFQNEAQLDKSGLPSDRFFAERPEGSVSTLKIQRTQQEDSAVYLCASSLARFRQGIADTQYFGPGTRLTVL.

This clonotype appeared a few times. At one end, the junction sequence differs from germline, possibly due to a read error. The chain joins TRBV2 to TRBJ2-4; TRBD1 aligns across 8 bases. This CDR3 comprises 14 residues. Per the germline V gene, CDR1 is SNHLY and CDR2 is FYNNEI. The CDR3, as DNA: TGTGCCAGCAGCGAAGACAGGGGTAAAAACATTCAGTACTTC. Its translation is CASSEDRGKNIQYF.

This clonotype has a single count. The DNA of the CDR3 is TGTGCCAGCAGTTGGACTCTCTCCTACAATGAGCAGTTCTTC. It translates to CASSWTLSYNEQFF. This rearrangement joins TRBV6-2 or TRBV6-3 to TRBJ2-1; D might be TRBD2 (5 bases). Per the germline V gene, CDR1 is MNHEY and CDR2 is SVGEGT. V was shortened by 4 bases and J by 0 bases, with 7 bases between the two germline ends. The CDR3 contains 14 residues.

This rearrangement joins TRBV20-1 to TRBJ1-2; 12 bases fit TRBD1. The CDR3 consists of 13 residues. CDR1 and CDR2 (germline): DFQATT, SNEGSKA (reference sequence). Trimming cost V 5 bases and J 5 bases; bases outside gene matches: 3. In nucleotides, the CDR3 is TGCAGTGCTGGGACAGGGGGCGGGTATGGCTACACCTTC. Translated, it gives CSAGTGGGYGYTF.